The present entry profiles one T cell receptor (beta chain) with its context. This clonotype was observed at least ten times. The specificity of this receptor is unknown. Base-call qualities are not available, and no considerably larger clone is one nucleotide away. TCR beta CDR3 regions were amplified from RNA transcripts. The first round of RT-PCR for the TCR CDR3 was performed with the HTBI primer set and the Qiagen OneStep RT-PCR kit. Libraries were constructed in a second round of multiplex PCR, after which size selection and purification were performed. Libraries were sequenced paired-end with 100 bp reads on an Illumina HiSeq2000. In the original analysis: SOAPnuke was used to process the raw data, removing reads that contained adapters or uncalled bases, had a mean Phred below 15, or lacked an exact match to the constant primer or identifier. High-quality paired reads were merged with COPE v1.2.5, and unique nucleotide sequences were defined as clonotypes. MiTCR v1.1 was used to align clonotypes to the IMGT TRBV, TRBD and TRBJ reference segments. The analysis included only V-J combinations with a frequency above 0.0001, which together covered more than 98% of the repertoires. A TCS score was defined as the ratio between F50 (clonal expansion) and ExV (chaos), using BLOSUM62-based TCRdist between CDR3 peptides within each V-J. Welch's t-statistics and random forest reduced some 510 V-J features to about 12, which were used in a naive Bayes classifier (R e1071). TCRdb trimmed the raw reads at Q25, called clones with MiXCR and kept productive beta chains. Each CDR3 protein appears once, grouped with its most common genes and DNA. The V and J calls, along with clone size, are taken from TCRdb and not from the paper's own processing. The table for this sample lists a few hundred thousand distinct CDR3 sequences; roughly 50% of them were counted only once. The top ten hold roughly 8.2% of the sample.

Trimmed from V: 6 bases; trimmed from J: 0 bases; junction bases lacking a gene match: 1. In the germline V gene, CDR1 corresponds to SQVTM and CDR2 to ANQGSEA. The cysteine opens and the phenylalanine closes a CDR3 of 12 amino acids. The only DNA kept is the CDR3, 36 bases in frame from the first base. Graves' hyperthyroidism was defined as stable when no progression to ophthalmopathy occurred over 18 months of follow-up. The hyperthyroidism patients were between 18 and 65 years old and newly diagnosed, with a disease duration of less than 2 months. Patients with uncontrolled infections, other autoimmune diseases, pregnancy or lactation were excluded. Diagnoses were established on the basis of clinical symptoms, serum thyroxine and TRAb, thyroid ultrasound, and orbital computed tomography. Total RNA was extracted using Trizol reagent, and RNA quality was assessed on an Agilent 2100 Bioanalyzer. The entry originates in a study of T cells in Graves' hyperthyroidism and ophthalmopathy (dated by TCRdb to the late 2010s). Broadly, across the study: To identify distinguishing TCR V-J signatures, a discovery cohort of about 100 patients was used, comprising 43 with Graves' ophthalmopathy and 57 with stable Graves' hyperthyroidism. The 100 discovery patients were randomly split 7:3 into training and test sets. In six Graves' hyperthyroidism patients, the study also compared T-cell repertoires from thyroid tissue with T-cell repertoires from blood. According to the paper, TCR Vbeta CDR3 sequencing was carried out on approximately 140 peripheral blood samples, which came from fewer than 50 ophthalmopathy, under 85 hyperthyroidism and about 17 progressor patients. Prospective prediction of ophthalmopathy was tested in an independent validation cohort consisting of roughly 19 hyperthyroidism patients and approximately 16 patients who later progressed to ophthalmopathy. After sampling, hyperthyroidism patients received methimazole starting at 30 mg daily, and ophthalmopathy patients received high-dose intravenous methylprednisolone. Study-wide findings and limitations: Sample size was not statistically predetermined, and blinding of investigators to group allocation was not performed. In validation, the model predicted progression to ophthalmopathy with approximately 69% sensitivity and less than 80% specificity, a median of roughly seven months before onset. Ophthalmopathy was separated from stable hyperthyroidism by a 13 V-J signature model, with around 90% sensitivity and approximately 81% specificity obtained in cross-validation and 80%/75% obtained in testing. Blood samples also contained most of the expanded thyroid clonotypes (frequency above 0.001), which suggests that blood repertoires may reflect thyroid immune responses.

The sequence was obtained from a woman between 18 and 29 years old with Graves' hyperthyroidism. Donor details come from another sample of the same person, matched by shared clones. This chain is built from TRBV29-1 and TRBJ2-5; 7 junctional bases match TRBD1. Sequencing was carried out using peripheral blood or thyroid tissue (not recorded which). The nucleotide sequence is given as TGCAGCGTAGGGACAGACCAAGAGACCCAGTACTTC. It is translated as CSVGTDQETQYF.